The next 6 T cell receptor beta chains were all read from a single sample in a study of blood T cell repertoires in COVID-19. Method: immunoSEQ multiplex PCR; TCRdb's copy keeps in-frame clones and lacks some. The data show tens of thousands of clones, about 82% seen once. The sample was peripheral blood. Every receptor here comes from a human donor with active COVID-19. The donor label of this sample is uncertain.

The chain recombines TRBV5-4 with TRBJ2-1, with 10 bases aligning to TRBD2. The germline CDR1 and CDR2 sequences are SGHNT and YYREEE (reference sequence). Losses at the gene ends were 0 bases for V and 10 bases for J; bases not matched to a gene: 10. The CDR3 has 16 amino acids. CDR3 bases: TGTGCCAGCAGCTTGGGACGAAGCGGGGGGGCTGGGGAGCAGTTCTTC. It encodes CASSLGRSGGAGEQFF. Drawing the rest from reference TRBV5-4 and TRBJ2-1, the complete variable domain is ETGVTQSPTHLIKTRGQQVTLRCSSQSGHNTVSWYQQALGQGPQFIFQYYREEENGRGNFPPRFSGLQFPNYSSELNVNALELDDSALYLCASSLGRSGGAGEQFFGPGTRLTVL.

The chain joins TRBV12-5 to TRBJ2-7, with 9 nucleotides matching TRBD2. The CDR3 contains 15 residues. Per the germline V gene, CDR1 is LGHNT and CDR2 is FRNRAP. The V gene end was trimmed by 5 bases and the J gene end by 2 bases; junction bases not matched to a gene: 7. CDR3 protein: CASGARGGATYEQYF. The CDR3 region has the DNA TGTGCTAGTGGTGCCCGCGGGGGGGCGACCTACGAGCAGTACTTC.

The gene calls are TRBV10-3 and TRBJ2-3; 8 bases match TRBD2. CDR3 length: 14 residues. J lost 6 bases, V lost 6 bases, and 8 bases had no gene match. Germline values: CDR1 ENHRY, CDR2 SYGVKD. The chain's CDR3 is CAIRTDPGGDTQYF. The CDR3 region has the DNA TGTGCCATCAGGACTGACCCGGGAGGGGATACGCAGTATTTT.

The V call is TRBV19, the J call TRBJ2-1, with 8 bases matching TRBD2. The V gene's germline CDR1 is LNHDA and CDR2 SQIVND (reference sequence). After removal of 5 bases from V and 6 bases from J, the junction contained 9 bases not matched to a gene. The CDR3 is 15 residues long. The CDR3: CASSGLAGFSNEQFF. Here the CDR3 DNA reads TGTGCCAGTAGTGGATTAGCGGGATTTAGCAATGAGCAGTTCTTC.

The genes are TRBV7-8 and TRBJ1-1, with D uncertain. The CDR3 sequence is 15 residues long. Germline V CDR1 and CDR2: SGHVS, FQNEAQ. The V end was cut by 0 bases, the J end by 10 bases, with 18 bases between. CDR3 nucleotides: TGTGCCAGCAGCTTAGCCAGTGGAGGTTCTTACGGAGCTTTCTTT. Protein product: CASSLASGGSYGAFF.

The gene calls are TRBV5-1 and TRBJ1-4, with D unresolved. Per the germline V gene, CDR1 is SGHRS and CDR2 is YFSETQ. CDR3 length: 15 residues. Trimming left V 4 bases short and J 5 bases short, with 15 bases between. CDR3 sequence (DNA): TGCGCCAGCAGCCAAATGGGAGGGCCAAATGAAAAACTGTTTTTT. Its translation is CASSQMGGPNEKLFF.